This T cell receptor (beta chain) was identified in a study of tumor-infiltrating lymphocytes in primary liver carcinoma. As for the study in general: Measuring about 4.2 to 11 cm across, the tumors were staged as T1-T3 N0M0.

Unsorted bulk tissue of roughly 20-31 mg yielded co-extracted RNA and DNA. Study-wide results and caveats: Blood trailed tumors significantly in top-250-clone fraction (p = 0.039).

With V trimmed by 6 bases and J by 1 base, 5 bases remained unmatched. Germline assignment: CDR1 MRHNA and CDR2 SNTAGT. The CDR3 covers 15 residues. This clonotype was observed many times. What it recognizes is unknown. Total RNA (around 0.45 ug) served as template for TCR beta cDNA synthesis primed by a constant-region primer. Slightly modified ARM-PCR served as the procedure for the TCR beta libraries. These libraries came from three rounds of nested multiplex PCR. TRBV1-TRBV30 forward primers paired with a C-beta reverse primer drove the first two PCR rounds, roughly 10 cycles each. TCRdb analysed the multiplex PCR reads with MiXCR anew, one entry per CDR3 protein. The sample records around 78,000 distinct CDR3 sequences, 60% to 80% being singletons.

The clonotype was recovered from a woman in her fifties or sixties with primary liver carcinoma and hepatitis B virus infection. Sequencing was performed on liver tumor tissue from sampling region 4. The subset was: tumor region T4, right-lateral pole. The chain combines TRBV6-4 with TRBJ2-3; TRBD2 matches at 9 bases. DNA for the CDR3: TGTGCCAGCAGCTTAGCGGGAGAGGGCACAGATACGCAGTATTTT. As protein: CASSLAGEGTDTQYF.